These 15 T cell receptor beta chains share one sample of origin, sequenced in a study of T cells in Graves' hyperthyroidism and ophthalmopathy. RNA transcripts served as the template for amplifying TCR beta CDR3 regions. The HTBI set primed first-round TCR CDR3 RT-PCR. MiXCR, run by TCRdb on the multiplex PCR reads, gives a single entry per CDR3 protein. The data show about 510,000 distinct CDR3 sequences, with less than 15% seen just once and roughly 14% held by the top ten. Sequencing was performed on blood. Receptors were obtained from a woman aged 40 to 49 with Graves' hyperthyroidism.

In this sample, this clonotype turned up a few times. This could be a read error, since a much larger clone is one nucleotide away. CDR3 loop: CASGGTGGIEKLVF. DNA of the CDR3: TGTGCCAGCGGGGGGACAGGGGGAATAGAAAAACTGGTTTTT. The V call is TRBV12-3 or TRBV12-4, the J call TRBJ1-4; 11 bases agree with TRBD1. This CDR3 region has 14 residues.

This clonotype was found many times. The V and J genes are TRBV12-5 and TRBJ2-1, with D unresolved. The CDR3 is made up of 13 amino acids. Trimming pared 3 bases from V and 5 bases from J, leaving 8 bases between. Germline lookup yields CDR1 LGHNT and CDR2 FRNRAP. CDR3 coding DNA: TGTGCTAGTGGTTTAGGAACCAACAATGAGCAGTTCTTC. It encodes CASGLGTNNEQFF.

This clonotype occurred many times. The V and J genes are TRBV7-2 and TRBJ2-1, with D hard to call. The CDR3 covers 14 residues. Trimming cost V 2 bases and J 6 bases, with 11 bases left between them. In germline, CDR1 is SGHTA, CDR2 FQGNSA. The CDR3 DNA is TGTGCCAGCAGCTTAAATGGGGATTTCAATGAGCAGTTCTTC. Translating it yields CASSLNGDFNEQFF.

This clonotype has a count of ten or more. The rearrangement uses TRBV5-1 and TRBJ1-4; 10 bases map to TRBD1. V lost 2 bases to trimming and J lost 6 bases; unmatched junction nucleotides: 1. The germline gives CDR1 SGHRS, CDR2 YFSETQ. This CDR3 comprises 14 residues. The CDR3 loop is CASSFGTGDEKLFF. The CDR3, as DNA: TGCGCCAGCAGCTTCGGGACAGGGGATGAAAAACTGTTTTTT. Variable domain in full (rest from reference TRBV5-1 and TRBJ1-4): KAGVTQTPRYLIKTRGQQVTLSCSPISGHRSVSWYQQTPGQGLQFLFEYFSETQRNKGNFPGRFSGRQFSNSRSEMNVSTLELGDSALYLCASSFGTGDEKLFFGSGTQLSVL.

This clonotype was observed many times. The chain is built from TRBV12-3 or TRBV12-4 and TRBJ1-3; no firm D call. The CDR3 runs 17 residues. V gave up 5 bases and J gave up 0 bases, with 17 bases separating them. The CDR3 nucleotides read TGTGCCAGCAGTCCAAAACTTATGACCCGCTCTGGAAACACCATATATTTT. Its translation is CASSPKLMTRSGNTIYF.

This clonotype has more than one count but fewer than ten. The CDR3 loop reads CASSFYIAEPYEQYF. CDR3 bases: TGCGCCAGCAGCTTTTACATAGCGGAGCCCTACGAGCAGTACTTC. The rearrangement joins TRBV5-1 to TRBJ2-7, with D maybe TRBD2 (6 bases). V gave up 2 bases and J gave up 2 bases, with 14 bases separating them. The CDR3 is 15 residues long. CDR1 and CDR2 from the germline V gene are SGHRS and YFSETQ.

This clonotype was picked up many times. The chain links TRBV6-1 to TRBJ1-2; D is uncertain. This CDR3 has 17 amino acids. V lost 3 bases to trimming and J lost 2 bases, with 19 bases between them. Germline CDR1 is MNHNS and CDR2 is SASEGT. CDR3 protein: CASSDGEGGNTNYGYTF. Here the CDR3 DNA reads TGTGCCAGCAGTGATGGGGAGGGCGGAAATACCAACTATGGCTACACCTTC.

This clonotype was detected many times. The chain has TRBV30 and TRBJ1-1; D perhaps matches TRBD1 (5 bases). V dropped 3 bases and J dropped 7 bases, with 12 bases sitting between them. This CDR3 region has 12 residues. Germline lookup yields CDR1 GTSNPN and CDR2 SVGIG (reference sequence). CDR3 nucleotide sequence: TGTGCCTGGAGAGGGGCTGAGGTTGAAGCTTTCTTT. Translated, it gives CAWRGAEVEAFF.

This clonotype was seen repeatedly, ten times or more. The chain links TRBV6-5 to TRBJ2-5, with D perhaps matching TRBD2 (6 bases). Trimming shortened V by 0 bases and J by 2 bases, and 13 bases separated the two germline ends. The germline V gene has CDR1 MNHEY and CDR2 SVGAGI. This CDR3 comprises 16 residues. This CDR3 is CASSYSGTGNQETQYF. The CDR3 DNA is TGTGCCAGCAGTTACTCGGGGACTGGGAATCAAGAGACCCAGTACTTC.

The table lists this clonotype with many counts. The rearrangement joins TRBV4-1 to TRBJ2-5; unclear D gene. Germline V gene data show CDR1 as MGHRA and CDR2 as YSYEKL. This CDR3 spans 14 amino acids. Trimming removed 0 bases at V and 5 bases at J, with 10 bases between. CDR3 loop: CASSQDQVGETQYF. CDR3 DNA sequence: TGCGCCAGCAGCCAAGATCAGGTTGGGGAGACCCAGTACTTC.

The chain joins TRBV20-1 to TRBJ2-5; tentatively, D is TRBD1 or TRBD2 (5 bases each). In germline, CDR1 is DFQATT, CDR2 SNEGSKA (reference sequence). The CDR3 is 14 residues long. Trimming removed 0 bases at V and 2 bases at J, with 10 bases between. The CDR3 sequence is CSARDGDGQETQYF. In DNA, the CDR3 is TGCAGTGCTAGAGATGGGGACGGGCAAGAGACCCAGTACTTC.

This clonotype was detected a few times. V and J are TRBV7-2 and TRBJ1-6; 10 positions agree with TRBD1. Germline CDR1 SGHTA, CDR2 FQGNSA. V gave up 4 bases and J gave up 11 bases; unmatched junction bases: 14. The CDR3 runs to 17 residues. The CDR3, as DNA: TGTGCCAGCAGCTCCGGGACAGGGGTTTTGTCCGGTCCACCCCTCCACTTT. It is translated as CASSSGTGVLSGPPLHF.

This clonotype was recorded at least ten times. The chain joins TRBV11-2 to TRBJ1-1; tentatively, D is TRBD1 (6 bases). The germline V gene encodes CDR1 SGHAT and CDR2 FQNNGV. This CDR3 spans 15 amino acids. The V end lost 5 bases, the J end lost 7 bases, and 20 bases lay between the germline ends. The CDR3 DNA reads TGTGCCAGCAGCCCGCTTAAGGGGGGCCCAGGTGAAGCTTTCTTT. This translates into CASSPLKGGPGEAFF.

The rearrangement joins TRBV7-9 to TRBJ1-4; D unresolved. CDR1 is SEHNR and CDR2 is FQNEAQ in the germline V gene (reference sequence). The CDR3 covers 16 residues. V lost 5 bases, J lost 6 bases, and 19 bases lay in between. The CDR3, as DNA: TGTGCCAGCAGCGCCACAACCGGACGCGGGGATGAAAAACTGTTTTTT. Translating it yields CASSATTGRGDEKLFF.

This clonotype was seen more than once but under ten times. The genes are TRBV6-6 and TRBJ2-3; 10 bases match TRBD2. The CDR3 loop spans 16 amino acids. From germline, CDR1 is MNHNY and CDR2 SVGAGI (reference sequence). The junction had 10 bases not matched to a gene; V was cut back by 2 bases and J by 8 bases. CDR3 sequence reads: CASSYLVAGGAGTQYF. The CDR3 coding sequence is TGTGCCAGCAGTTACCTCGTAGCGGGAGGAGCGGGTACGCAGTATTTT.